A selection of T cell receptor beta chains follows, all from one sample in a study of cytotoxic CD8 clonotypes in ibrutinib-treated CLL. The table came from immunoSEQ multiplex PCR; TCRdb's copy has only in-frame clones and leaves some out. The sample includes a few hundred thousand clones, roughly 74% seen only once; the top ten take 15% to 17%. The sequencing used PBMCs, collected after 24 months of ibrutinib treatment. The receptors were gathered from a human donor with chronic lymphocytic leukemia. The CDR3 runs from the conserved cysteine through the conserved F or W.

CDR3aa: CASTRWDRGHQETQYF
v_gene: TRBV9
j_gene: TRBJ2-5

CDR3aa: CASSLWFSGANVLTF
v_gene: TRBV19
j_gene: TRBJ2-6

CDR3aa: CSVAGVLDEQFF
v_gene: TRBV29-1
j_gene: TRBJ2-1

CDR3aa: CSARRLAGDYEQYF
v_gene: TRBV29-1
j_gene: TRBJ2-7

CDR3aa: CASGGVVGSSYEQYF
v_gene: TRBV10-2
j_gene: TRBJ2-7

CDR3aa: CSVLATNEKLFF
v_gene: TRBV29-1
j_gene: TRBJ1-4

CDR3aa: CASSLRTSSDTQYF
v_gene: TRBV28
j_gene: TRBJ2-3

CDR3aa: CASSFLAVNEQFF
v_gene: TRBV5-1
j_gene: TRBJ2-1

CDR3aa: CASSLVLGYEQYF
v_gene: TRBV27
j_gene: TRBJ2-7

CDR3aa: CASSLQAMNTEAFF
v_gene: TRBV28
j_gene: TRBJ1-1

CDR3aa: CAISVGGSFGQGAGTGELFF
v_gene: TRBV10-3
j_gene: TRBJ2-2

CDR3aa: CASSFAGGWETQYF
v_gene: TRBV7-6
j_gene: TRBJ2-5

CDR3aa: CASSRGDEQFF
v_gene: TRBV5-1
j_gene: TRBJ2-1

CDR3aa: CASSSRGVEQYF
v_gene: TRBV6-5
j_gene: TRBJ2-7

CDR3aa: CTSSVKCYRGNTIYF
v_gene: TRBV1
j_gene: TRBJ1-3

CDR3aa: CASSPRGRWGGRPSKAVNIQYF
v_gene: TRBV28
j_gene: TRBJ2-4

CDR3aa: CASSLGHLYTF
v_gene: TRBV28
j_gene: TRBJ1-2

CDR3aa: CASSLDLTNTGELFF
v_gene: TRBV5-6
j_gene: TRBJ2-2

CDR3aa: CASSVSGSLYGYTF
v_gene: TRBV2
j_gene: TRBJ1-2

CDR3aa: CASSSRPPFNEQFF
v_gene: TRBV27
j_gene: TRBJ2-1

CDR3aa: CAISEPRGNSRSYEQYF
v_gene: TRBV10-3
j_gene: TRBJ2-7

CDR3aa: CASSYDPSGDYEQYF
v_gene: TRBV6-5
j_gene: TRBJ2-7

CDR3aa: CASSRGQFYGYTF
v_gene: TRBV6-5
j_gene: TRBJ1-2

CDR3aa: CASSRPGTEAFF
v_gene: TRBV13
j_gene: TRBJ1-1

CDR3aa: CASSSLSAGTGELFF
v_gene: TRBV19
j_gene: TRBJ2-2

CDR3aa: CASSVTTGAPGELFF
v_gene: TRBV25-1
j_gene: TRBJ2-2

CDR3aa: CASSRGPGTEAFF
v_gene: TRBV10-1
j_gene: TRBJ1-1

CDR3aa: CASSPPGGFDNEQFF
v_gene: TRBV18
j_gene: TRBJ2-1

CDR3aa: CASSEYVSTGELFF
v_gene: TRBV25-1
j_gene: TRBJ2-2

CDR3aa: CASTPGTSGSEQFF
v_gene: TRBV5-1
j_gene: TRBJ2-1

CDR3aa: CASSLRPGEYGYTF
v_gene: TRBV7-8
j_gene: TRBJ1-2

CDR3aa: CASTWGTSGSYEQYF
v_gene: TRBV7-2
j_gene: TRBJ2-7

CDR3aa: CASSLERRTDTQYF
v_gene: TRBV5-8
j_gene: TRBJ2-3

CDR3aa: CASTRQGTDTQYF
v_gene: TRBV19
j_gene: TRBJ2-3

CDR3aa: CASSIGKIAGGRDEQYF
v_gene: TRBV5-1
j_gene: TRBJ2-7

CDR3aa: CASSLAFRDSGNTIYF
v_gene: TRBV5-1
j_gene: TRBJ1-3

CDR3aa: CASESGKSNTDTQYF
v_gene: TRBV19
j_gene: TRBJ2-3

CDR3aa: CAIWRVPGQGEAFF
v_gene: TRBV6-6
j_gene: TRBJ1-1

CDR3aa: CATAGGLIDTQYF
v_gene: TRBV4-2
j_gene: TRBJ2-3

CDR3aa: CASPPWGASGSYNEQFF
v_gene: TRBV28
j_gene: TRBJ2-1

CDR3aa: CASSPLAGGPDTQYF
v_gene: TRBV4-3
j_gene: TRBJ2-3

CDR3aa: CASGRLNTGELFF
v_gene: TRBV2
j_gene: TRBJ2-2

CDR3aa: CASSRPGGEQYF
v_gene: TRBV11-3
j_gene: TRBJ2-7

CDR3aa: CSATWEEKLFF
v_gene: TRBV20-1
j_gene: TRBJ1-4

CDR3aa: CASSPWTVPNEKLFF
v_gene: TRBV5-1
j_gene: TRBJ1-4

CDR3aa: CAWNTGGETQYF
v_gene: TRBV30
j_gene: TRBJ2-5

CDR3aa: CASSQDKASLPSYNEQFF
v_gene: TRBV4-1
j_gene: TRBJ2-1

CDR3aa: CATSRGEVDYGYTF
v_gene: TRBV15
j_gene: TRBJ1-2

CDR3aa: CASSLMGGAETEAFF
v_gene: TRBV5-6
j_gene: TRBJ1-1

CDR3aa: CASNGGLSSYNEQFF
v_gene: TRBV27
j_gene: TRBJ2-1

CDR3aa: CASSTRVGGYTF
v_gene: TRBV27
j_gene: TRBJ1-2

CDR3aa: CASSLLEDSGRKLYEQFF
v_gene: TRBV27
j_gene: TRBJ2-1

CDR3aa: CASSQSGRPYNEQFF
v_gene: TRBV21-1
j_gene: TRBJ2-1

CDR3aa: CASSPAPDTQYF
v_gene: TRBV7-2
j_gene: TRBJ2-3

CDR3aa: CASSLTSGNPGELFF
v_gene: TRBV7-3
j_gene: TRBJ2-2

CDR3aa: CASSQDGGETQYF
v_gene: TRBV4-1
j_gene: TRBJ2-5

CDR3aa: CASSLTDHEQYF
v_gene: TRBV11-2
j_gene: TRBJ2-7